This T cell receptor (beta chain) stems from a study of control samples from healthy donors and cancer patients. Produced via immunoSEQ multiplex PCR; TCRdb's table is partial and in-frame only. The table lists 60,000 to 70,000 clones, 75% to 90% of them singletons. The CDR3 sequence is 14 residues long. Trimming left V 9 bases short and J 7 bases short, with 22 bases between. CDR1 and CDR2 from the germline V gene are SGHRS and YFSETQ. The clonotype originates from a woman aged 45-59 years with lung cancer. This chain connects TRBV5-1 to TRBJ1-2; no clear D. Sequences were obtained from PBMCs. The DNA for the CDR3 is TGCGCCACCACTATGGACGGCCCCTCAGCTGGCTACACCTTC. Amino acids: CATTMDGPSAGYTF.